The clone carrying this T cell receptor beta chain has a handful of counts. The target antigen is unknown. The patients had HPV-negative, locally advanced oral cavity squamous cell carcinoma. Analysis of PBMCs was direct, with no culture step. Profiling relied on immunoSEQ multiplex PCR, and the TCRdb table lists in-frame clones only, not all of them. The profile shows 75,000 to 100,000 clones, roughly four fifths of them singletons. These data originate in a study of neoadjuvant anti-PD-1 for oral cavity cancer. Study summary: Patients mostly received three to four biweekly nivolumab doses at 3 mg/kg before surgery. Study observations and caveats: With three patients per group, TCR findings need larger cohorts.

V gave up 3 bases and J gave up 5 bases, with 11 bases separating them. The CDR3 length is 13 residues. Germline CDR1 LNHDA, CDR2 SQIVND (reference sequence). The genes are TRBV19 and TRBJ2-7; D unclear. Material: PBMCs, obtained before nivolumab (anti-PD-1) treatment. This sequence was found in a person aged 35 to 85 with oral cavity squamous cell carcinoma. Here the CDR3 reads CASSIRNRDEQYF. Written as DNA, the CDR3 is TGTGCCAGTAGTATCAGGAATAGGGACGAGCAGTACTTC.